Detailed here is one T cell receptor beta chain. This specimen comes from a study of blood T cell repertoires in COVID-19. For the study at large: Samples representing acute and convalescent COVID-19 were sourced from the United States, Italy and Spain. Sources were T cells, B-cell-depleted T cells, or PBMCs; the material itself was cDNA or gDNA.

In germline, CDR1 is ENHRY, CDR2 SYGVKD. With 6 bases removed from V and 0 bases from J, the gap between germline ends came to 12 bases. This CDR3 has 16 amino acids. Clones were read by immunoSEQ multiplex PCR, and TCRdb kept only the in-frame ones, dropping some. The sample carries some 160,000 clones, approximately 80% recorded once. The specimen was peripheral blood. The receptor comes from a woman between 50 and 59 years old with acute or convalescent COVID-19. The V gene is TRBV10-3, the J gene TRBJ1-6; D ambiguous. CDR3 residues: CAIRATGSSYNSPLHF. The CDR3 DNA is TGTGCCATCAGGGCAACGGGGAGCTCCTATAATTCACCCCTCCACTTT.